Listed here are 9 T cell receptor beta chains from one sample, sequenced in a study of blood T cells in healthy people across ages. A J-beta primer mix and a sample-barcoded 5' primer were used in a second PCR of roughly 6 to 12 cycles. TCRdb analysed the 5' RACE reads with MiXCR anew, one entry per CDR3 protein. The sample gives some 860,000 distinct CDR3 sequences, roughly three fifths of which show up once; roughly 25% is in the top ten. Sample: blood. The receptors were sampled from a man aged 35 to 55 in good health.

This sequence joins TRBV15 and TRBJ2-5, with unresolved D. With 3 bases removed from V and 0 bases from J, the gap between germline ends came to 8 bases. Germline values: CDR1 LNHNV, CDR2 YYDKDF (reference sequence). CDR3 length: 14 residues. The CDR3 DNA reads TGTGCCACCAGCAGTAATGAGTACCAAGAGACCCAGTACTTC. Translation: CATSSNEYQETQYF. Full variable domain (remainder filled in from reference TRBV15 and TRBJ2-5): DAMVIQNPRYQVTQFGKPVTLSCSQTLNHNVMYWYQQKSSQAPKLLFHYYDKDFNNEADTPDNFQSRRPNTSFCFLDIRSPGLGDTAMYLCATSSNEYQETQYFGPGTRLLVL.

The chain is built from TRBV4-1 and TRBJ2-1; 8 bases are shared with TRBD1. The CDR3 extends over 16 amino acids. Trimming took 5 bases from V and 0 from J; bases not matched to a gene: 6. Germline-derived CDR1 and CDR2 are MGHRA and YSYEKL. The CDR3 region is CASSYGGTGSYNEQFF. The CDR3 bases are TGCGCCAGCAGCTACGGCGGGACAGGCTCCTACAATGAGCAGTTCTTC.

This chain connects TRBV9 to TRBJ1-4, with D unclear. The CDR3 spans 13 residues. Per germline, CDR1 SGDLS and CDR2 YYNGEE. With 2 bases removed from V and 6 bases from J, the gap between germline ends came to 8 bases. For the CDR3, the DNA is TGTGCCAGCAGCGTTTCCAATGATGAAAAACTGTTTTTT. Its translation is CASSVSNDEKLFF.

This chain links TRBV27 with TRBJ2-5, with unresolved D. V was trimmed by 7 bases and J by 0 bases, leaving 3 bases between them. This CDR3 contains 11 residues. In germline, CDR1 is MNHEY, CDR2 SMNVEV (reference sequence). CDR3 sequence reads: CASKNQETQYF. The CDR3 DNA is TGTGCCAGCAAAAACCAAGAGACCCAGTACTTC.

This clonotype came up a few times. CDR3 residues: CASGRTGEETQYF. CDR3 coding DNA: TGTGCCAGCGGGAGGACAGGCGAAGAGACCCAGTACTTC. V usage is TRBV6-8 and J usage is TRBJ2-5; possible D gene TRBD1, 7 bases. This CDR3 region has 13 residues. CDR1 and CDR2 from the germline V gene are MNHGY and SAAAGT. V was cut by 8 bases and J by 3 bases, with 13 bases left in between.

The J gene is TRBJ2-5, the V gene TRBV4-2, with 7 nucleotides matching TRBD1. Germline CDR1 LGHNA, CDR2 YNFKEQ. V lost 2 bases to trimming and J lost 2 bases; unmatched junction nucleotides: 2. The length of the CDR3 is 14 residues. CDR3 nucleotides: TGTGCCAGCAGCCAACGGACAGGACAAGAGACCCAGTACTTC. Protein: CASSQRTGQETQYF.

This chain uses TRBV5-1 with TRBJ2-3, with 7 bases matching TRBD1. Losses at the gene ends were 3 bases for V and 2 bases for J; bases not matched to a gene: 6. Germline loops: CDR1 SGHRS, CDR2 YFSETQ. The CDR3 has 15 residues. The CDR3 nucleotides read TGCGCCAGCAGCTCACGTGGACAGGCCACAGATACGCAGTATTTT. Translated: CASSSRGQATDTQYF. The variable domain in full, with the rest retrieved from reference TRBV5-1 and TRBJ2-3, is KAGVTQTPRYLIKTRGQQVTLSCSPISGHRSVSWYQQTPGQGLQFLFEYFSETQRNKGNFPGRFSGRQFSNSRSEMNVSTLELGDSALYLCASSSRGQATDTQYFGPGTRLTVL.

V and J are TRBV2 and TRBJ1-5; D is perhaps TRBD1 (5 bases). The ends were cut back, 5 bases at V and 0 bases at J, with 20 bases in the middle. This CDR3 comprises 18 residues. From germline, CDR1 is SNHLY and CDR2 FYNNEI. The CDR3 DNA reads TGTGCCAGCAGTTTACTCACACGGGGGTGGGGTAGCAATCAGCCCCAGCATTTT. Translated, it gives CASSLLTRGWGSNQPQHF.

V gene TRBV7-2 combines with J gene TRBJ2-3; TRBD1 or TRBD2 may be the D gene (5 bases each). Trimming removed 5 bases from V and 4 bases from J, with 16 bases in between. The germline gives CDR1 SGHTA, CDR2 FQGNSA. This CDR3 contains 15 residues. The CDR3 DNA sequence: TGTGCCAGCAGCGCAGGTTGGGGACGACCAGATACGCAGTATTTT. Its protein product is CASSAGWGRPDTQYF.